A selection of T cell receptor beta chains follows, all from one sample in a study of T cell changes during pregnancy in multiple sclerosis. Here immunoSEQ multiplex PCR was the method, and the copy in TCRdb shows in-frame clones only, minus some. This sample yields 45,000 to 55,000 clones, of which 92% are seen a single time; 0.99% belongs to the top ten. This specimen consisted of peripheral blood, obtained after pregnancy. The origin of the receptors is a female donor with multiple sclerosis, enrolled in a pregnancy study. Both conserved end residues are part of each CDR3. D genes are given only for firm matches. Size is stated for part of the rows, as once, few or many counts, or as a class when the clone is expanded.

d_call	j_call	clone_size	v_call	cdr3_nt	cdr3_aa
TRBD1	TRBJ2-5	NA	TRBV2	TGTGCCAGCAGTGAACGGGACAGGATTCAAGAGACCCAGTACTTC	CASSERDRIQETQYF
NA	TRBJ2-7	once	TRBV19	TGTGCCAGTAGAACGAAACAGGGAACCTACGAGCAGTACTTC	CASRTKQGTYEQYF
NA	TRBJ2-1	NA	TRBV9	TGTGCCAGCAGCGTATATTTCGGAGGGATCAATGAGCAGTTCTTC	CASSVYFGGINEQFF
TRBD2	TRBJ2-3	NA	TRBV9	TGTGCCAGCAGCTCAATGCGCGGGGGGCCCACAGATACGCAGTATTTT	CASSSMRGGPTDTQYF
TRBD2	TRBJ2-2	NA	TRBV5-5	TGTGCCAGCAGCTTGCGGGGGGCGAACACCGGGGAGCTGTTTTTT	CASSLRGANTGELFF
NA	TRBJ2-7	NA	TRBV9	TGTGCCAGCAGCCCAGCGAGCCTAAGCTCCTACGAGCAGTACTTC	CASSPASLSSYEQYF
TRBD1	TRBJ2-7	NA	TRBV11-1	TGTGCCAGCAGCCTTCTCTTATCCGGGACAGGGGGCTACGAGCAGTACTTC	CASSLLLSGTGGYEQYF
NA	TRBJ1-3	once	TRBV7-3	TGTGCCAGCAGCCGCGGGGGGGGCAGTGGAAACACCATATATTTT	CASSRGGGSGNTIYF
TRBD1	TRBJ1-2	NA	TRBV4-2	TGTGCCAGCAGCCGACCGGGACAGCCTCATGGCTACACCTTC	CASSRPGQPHGYTF
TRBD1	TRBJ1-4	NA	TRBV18	TGTGCCAGCTCAACCGACAGGGTTCCTAATGAAAAACTGTTTTTT	CASSTDRVPNEKLFF
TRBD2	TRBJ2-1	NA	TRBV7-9	TGTGCCAGCAGGGGGACTAGCGGGGGCCGCTCCTACAATGAGCAGTTCTTC	CASRGTSGGRSYNEQFF
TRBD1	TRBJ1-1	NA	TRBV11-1	TGTGCCAGCAGGGACAGGTTTGGCACTGAAGCTTTCTTT	CASRDRFGTEAFF
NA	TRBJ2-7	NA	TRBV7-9	TGTGCCAGCAGCTTAGACAGACCCTACGAGCAGTACTTC	CASSLDRPYEQYF
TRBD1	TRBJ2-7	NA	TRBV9	TGTGCCAGCAGCGCAGGGGGCGCCTACGAGCAGTACTTC	CASSAGGAYEQYF
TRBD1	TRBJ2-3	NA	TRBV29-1	TGCAGCGGCCGGGACAGGGGGTTCACAGATACGCAGTATTTT	CSGRDRGFTDTQYF
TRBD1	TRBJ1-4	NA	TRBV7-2	TGTGCCAGCAGCGAACAGGGACAGGGGAGGAGGAATGAAAAACTGTTTTTT	CASSEQGQGRRNEKLFF
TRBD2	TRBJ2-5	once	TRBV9	TGTGCCAGCAGCGTAGCTTTTGGAGGCGGGGGGGCCAGTGAGACCCAGTACTTC	CASSVAFGGGGASETQYF
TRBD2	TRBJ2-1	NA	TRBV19	TGTGCCAGTAGCGCGGGGGGGATTCCTAACAATGAGCAGTTCTTC	CASSAGGIPNNEQFF
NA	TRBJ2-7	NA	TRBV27	TGTGCCAGCAGTCCCCCGAGCTCCTACGAGCAGTACTTC	CASSPPSSYEQYF
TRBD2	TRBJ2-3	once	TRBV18	TGTGCCAGCTCACCGCGACTAGCGGGGGACACAGATACGCAGTATTTT	CASSPRLAGDTDTQYF
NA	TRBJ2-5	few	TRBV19	TGTGCCAGTAGTATAGTGGACAGAAAGGGGGAGACCCAGTACTTC	CASSIVDRKGETQYF
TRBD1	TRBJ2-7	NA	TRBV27	TGTGCCAGCACGGGGACAGGGCAAACCTACGAGCAGTACTTC	CASTGTGQTYEQYF